Included here is one TCR beta chain sequence, with context. These data belong to a study of shared clonotypes between healthy human individuals. The repertoire was sequenced with immunoSEQ multiplex PCR; TCRdb's copy has only in-frame clones and lacks some. The sample comprises 650,000 to 800,000 clones, over 60% of which are singletons, and around 1.7% rests with the top ten. Sequenced material: memory CD4+ T cells sorted from blood. Sample subset: CD45RA-negative fraction. This TCR was recovered from a woman aged 25 to 39 in good health.

The CDR3 sequence is CASSPFSDTQYF. The CDR3 DNA follows: TGTGCCAGCTCACCGTTCAGTGATACGCAGTATTTT. The rearrangement joins TRBV18 to TRBJ2-3; no reliable D call. V was pared by 3 bases and J by 6 bases, with 7 bases between. The length of the CDR3 is 12 residues. Germline V lookup: CDR1 KGHSH, CDR2 LQKENI.